In this sample, the clone carrying this T cell receptor beta chain turned up a few times. The target antigen is unknown. The entry originates in a study of T cell responses to AZD1222 COVID-19 vaccine. Study-wide points: It was only six AZD1222 recipients who were seropositive at baseline. Vaccine-associated CD4 TCRs spanned spike, dominant at 160-218 and 743-854. Repertoire collection took place solely once the T cell response had peaked.

The table came from immunoSEQ multiplex PCR; TCRdb's copy has only in-frame clones and leaves some out. The sample has about 84,000 clones, nearly 90% seen once. Germline V lookup: CDR1 SGHVS, CDR2 FQNEAQ. J lost 3 bases, V lost 3 bases, and 0 bases had no gene match. The CDR3 covers 13 residues. Sequences were derived from peripheral blood, sampled on day 0 of AZD1222 vaccination. V usage is TRBV7-8 and J usage is TRBJ1-1, with 8 nucleotides matching TRBD1. The receptor was isolated from an adult in good health. The CDR3 sequence: CASSLTGDTEAFF. CDR3 bases: TGTGCCAGCAGCTTGACAGGGGACACTGAAGCTTTCTTT.